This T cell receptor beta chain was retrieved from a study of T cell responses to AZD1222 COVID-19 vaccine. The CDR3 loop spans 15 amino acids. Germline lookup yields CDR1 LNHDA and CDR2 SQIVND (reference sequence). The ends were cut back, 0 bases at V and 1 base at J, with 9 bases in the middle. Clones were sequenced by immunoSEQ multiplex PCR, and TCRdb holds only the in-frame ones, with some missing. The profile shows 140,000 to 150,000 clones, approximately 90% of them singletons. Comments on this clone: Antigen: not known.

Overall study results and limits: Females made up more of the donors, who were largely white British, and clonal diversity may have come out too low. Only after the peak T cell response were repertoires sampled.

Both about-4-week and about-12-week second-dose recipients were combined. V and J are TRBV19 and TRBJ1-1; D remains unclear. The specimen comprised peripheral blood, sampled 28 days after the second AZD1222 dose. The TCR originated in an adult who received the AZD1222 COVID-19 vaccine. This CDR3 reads CASSIDPPGNTEAFF. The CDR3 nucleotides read TGTGCCAGTAGTATAGATCCCCCAGGGAACACTGAAGCTTTCTTT.